This is a list of T cell receptor beta chains from one sample in a study of OX40 agonist ivuxolimab in advanced cancers. TCRdb keeps only in-frame clones here, not all; method: immunoSEQ multiplex PCR. The sample lists tens of thousands of clones, about 90% occurring once. The starting material was CD4+ or CD8+ T cells sorted from blood, obtained in a trial of the OX40 agonist ivuxolimab. The receptors were gathered from an adult with an advanced solid tumor such as melanoma, head and neck, liver or kidney cancer. The CDR3 runs from the conserved cysteine through the conserved F or W. D genes are given only for firm matches. Size values are once, few and many counts, or a class for expanded clones, and some rows have none.

>-|TRBV11-2|TRBD1|TRBJ1-3
CASSSVRGKANTIYF
TGTGCCAGCAGCTCAGTCAGGGGGAAAGCAAACACCATATATTTT
>-|TRBV7-2|-|TRBJ2-1
CASSPVRRYEQFF
TGTGCCAGCAGCCCCGTCAGGCGCTATGAGCAGTTCTTC
>-|TRBV9|-|TRBJ1-2
CASSVLDSPYLSNYGYTF
TGTGCCAGCAGCGTCCTCGATAGTCCTTATTTATCCAACTATGGCTACACCTTC
>once|TRBV4-1|-|TRBJ1-4
CASSQASRINEKLFF
TGCGCCAGCAGCCAAGCTTCTCGGATTAATGAAAAACTGTTTTTT
>-|TRBV27|-|TRBJ2-3
CASSDADRMNTQYF
TGTGCCAGCAGTGACGCGGACCGGATGAATACGCAGTATTTT
>-|TRBV30|-|TRBJ2-2
CAGARVNTGELFF
TGTGCCGGCGCCAGGGTAAACACCGGGGAGCTGTTTTTT
>-|TRBV2|-|TRBJ2-1
CASSTVHNEQFF
TGTGCCAGCAGTACAGTCCACAATGAGCAGTTCTTC
>-|TRBV28|-|TRBJ2-1
CASSLMAAYEQFF
TGTGCCAGCAGTTTAATGGCGGCGTATGAGCAGTTCTTC
>-|TRBV10-3|TRBD1|TRBJ2-2
CAIGGRGRIGELFF
TGTGCCATCGGGGGCAGGGGGCGGATCGGGGAGCTGTTTTTT
>-|TRBV18|TRBD1|TRBJ1-1
CASSPDRVDTEAFF
TGTGCCAGCTCACCAGACAGGGTAGACACTGAAGCTTTCTTT
>-|TRBV19|TRBD1|TRBJ1-2
CASGTGRNYGYTF
TGTGCCAGCGGGACAGGGAGAAACTATGGCTACACCTTC
>-|TRBV4-1|-|TRBJ2-5
CASSQKRGPQETQYF
TGCGCCAGCAGCCAAAAGCGAGGCCCCCAAGAGACCCAGTACTTC
>-|TRBV28|-|TRBJ2-7
CASSLWGPSYEQYF
TGTGCCAGCAGTTTATGGGGACCCTCCTACGAGCAGTACTTC
>-|TRBV18|TRBD1|TRBJ2-3
CASSLGQLGDTQYF
TGTGCCAGCTCACTGGGACAGCTAGGAGATACGCAGTATTTT
>-|TRBV9|-|TRBJ1-2
CASSAGGSYGYTF
TGTGCCAGCAGCGCGGGGGGCAGCTATGGCTACACCTTC
>-|TRBV9|-|TRBJ1-2
CASSVQAGGGYGYTF
TGTGCCAGCAGCGTACAGGCAGGCGGGGGATATGGCTACACCTTC
>-|TRBV14|-|TRBJ2-2
CASSPLSGRGPGGGTGELFF
TGTGCCAGCAGCCCCCTCTCTGGCAGGGGGCCTGGGGGGGGCACCGGGGAGCTGTTTTTT
>-|TRBV5-1|TRBD1|TRBJ1-6
CASSLGTTGGDSPLHF
TGCGCCAGCAGCTTGGGAACGACAGGGGGCGATTCACCCCTCCACTTT
>-|TRBV6-1|-|TRBJ1-1
CASKGKDTEAFF
TGTGCCAGCAAAGGAAAGGACACTGAAGCTTTCTTT
>-|TRBV7-3|-|TRBJ1-1
CASSPAGGIDTEAFF
TGTGCCAGCAGCCCCGCTGGGGGCATTGACACTGAAGCTTTCTTT
>-|TRBV18|-|TRBJ1-1
CASSNQEMNTEAFF
TGTGCCAGCAGTAACCAGGAGATGAACACTGAAGCTTTCTTT
>-|TRBV11-3|TRBD2|TRBJ2-5
CASSLASGGGQETQYF
TGTGCCAGCAGCTTGGCTTCGGGGGGAGGCCAAGAGACCCAGTACTTC
>-|TRBV5-1|-|TRBJ1-4
CASSLQGNEKLFF
TGCGCCAGCAGCCTCCAGGGGAATGAAAAACTGTTTTTT
>-|TRBV28|TRBD2|TRBJ2-7
CASSLRGTSAGKWEQYF
TGTGCCAGCAGTTTAAGAGGGACTAGCGCGGGGAAGTGGGAGCAGTACTTC
>-|TRBV6-5|-|TRBJ1-2
CASSYDSRSYGYTF
TGTGCCAGCAGTTACGACAGCCGGAGCTATGGCTACACCTTC
>-|TRBV19|-|TRBJ2-2
CATVAEPNTGELFF
TGTGCCACCGTAGCGGAACCGAACACCGGGGAGCTGTTTTTT
>-|TRBV18|-|TRBJ1-3
CASSQDIVNGNTIYF
TGTGCCAGCTCACAAGACATCGTCAACGGAAACACCATATATTTT
>-|TRBV4-2|-|TRBJ2-3
CASSRRDIAEDTQYF
TGTGCCAGCAGCCGTCGAGATATAGCGGAAGATACGCAGTATTTT
>-|TRBV5-6|TRBD2|TRBJ2-1
CASSPTSGGYNEQFF
TGTGCCAGCAGCCCAACTAGCGGGGGATACAATGAGCAGTTCTTC
>few|TRBV29-1|-|TRBJ2-6
CSVMNSGANVLTF
TGCAGCGTCATGAACTCTGGGGCCAACGTCCTGACTTTC
>-|TRBV2|-|TRBJ1-1
CASSVDNPNTEAFF
TGTGCCAGCAGTGTGGACAATCCGAACACTGAAGCTTTCTTT
>few|TRBV28|TRBD1|TRBJ2-6
CASSSQTGAGANVLTF
TGTGCCAGCAGCTCGCAGACAGGGGCCGGGGCCAACGTCCTGACTTTC
>-|TRBV29-1|-|TRBJ1-1
CSSAERQNTEAFF
TGCAGCTCGGCGGAGCGGCAGAACACTGAAGCTTTCTTT